The present T cell receptor beta chain was sequenced within a study of neurological immune-mediated disorders (dated by TCRdb to about 2019). Regarding the research as a whole: Among the roughly 34 multiple sclerosis patients, relapsing-remitting MS was present in some 30 and secondary progressive MS was present in 3. Using UMI-based sequencing, the study compared peripheral blood TCR-beta repertoires from patients with HTLV-I-associated myelopathy (HAM/TSP), patients with multiple sclerosis, and healthy controls. The 90 to 120 TCR-beta libraries covered PBMC samples along with longitudinal samples, technical triplicates, and paired sorted CD4+ and CD8+ T-cell subsets. The cohort included 68 subjects: some 14 with HAM/TSP, about 34 with multiple sclerosis, and around 20 healthy controls. Points the paper makes about the study in general: Across subjects, expanded clones never shared an identical CDR3 amino acid sequence, which suggests that the TCR-beta repertoires in every group were private. The MS cluster was not associated with any clinical or MRI features, and the authors stated that larger cohorts are needed. Repertoires from 18 of 34 MS patients were grouped by phylogenetic analysis into a cluster of related CDR3 sequences, suggesting a possible repertoire-level signature. TCR clonal expansion was highest in HAM/TSP patients and lowest in MS patients, with MS patients falling below even healthy controls.

From cysteine to phenylalanine, the CDR3 is 16 amino acids long. Kept here is only the CDR3 DNA, which spans 48 bases and is read in frame from base 1. Compared with germline, V lacks 1 base and J lacks 8 bases; bases without a gene match: 5. The germline V gene (reference sequence) specifies SSHAT as CDR1 and FNYEAQ as CDR2. To synthesize cDNA, template-switch 5'RACE was performed with a primer carrying a 10-nucleotide random unique molecular identifier so that each TCR transcript was tagged. Each sequencing run produced over 190 million TCR-beta sequences covering 15-18 subjects. Total RNA was extracted with the RNeasy kit. TCR-beta VDJ regions were amplified with primers for the TCR constant region and the 5'RACE anchor, using the KAPA Real-time Library Amplification kit. Sample indexes and Illumina adaptors were added in a first PCR, after which library yield was increased in a second PCR. The roughly 650 bp TCR product was size-selected on a 2% E-gel SizeSelection system after Ampure bead purification. Before pooling, libraries had their quality checked on a Bioanalyzer, their concentration measured with Qubit, and their quantity determined with the Kapa Library Quantification kit. Paired-end 2 x 150 bp sequencing of the libraries was performed on an Illumina HiSeq 2500. To increase sequence diversity, roughly 23-30% phiX was spiked into each library pool. Processing in the source paper ran as follows. The quality-filtered reads were processed with the UMI-based MiGEC pipeline, whose error correction step removed more than 75% of the raw TCR sequences. IMGT germline references were used for alignment of VDJ genes, and clonotypes were defined by a unique CDR3 amino acid sequence together with V-J genes. Clonal expansion, Shannon diversity, and CDR3 relatedness (CalcPairwiseDistances, ClusterSamples) were evaluated with VDJtools, and phylogenetic trees were built with CLCbio workbench. Clones with at least 8 unique UMIs were defined as expanded, with this threshold being based on coefficient-of-variation modelling across technical triplicates. TCRdb trimmed the raw reads at Q25, called clones with MiXCR and kept productive beta chains. Identical CDR3 proteins give one entry, which carries the most common genes and DNA. The V and J calls come from TCRdb's annotation, not from the publication. This sample has roughly 56,000 distinct CDR3 sequences in its table, and about 3.3% of those were observed once. The ten top clones hold about 7.1% of the sample.

This clonotype was seen many times. What antigen it recognizes has not been identified. No base-level quality is on record; no much larger clone is a single base apart. For unsorted PBMC libraries, 2 million PBMCs were used after storage in RNAlater at -80 degrees C until RNA extraction. Multiple sclerosis patients were enrolled in a US clinical protocol under which disease progression was evaluated by magnetic resonance imaging. Peripheral blood was subjected to Ficoll-Hypaque density gradient centrifugation to isolate PBMCs, which were then cryopreserved in liquid nitrogen. Recombination linked TRBV7-7 to TRBJ2-1, with 13 junctional bases fitting TRBD2. The receptor was derived from a woman aged 55-70 years with multiple sclerosis. Sequencing was carried out using PBMCs. The CDR3 reads as follows: CASSLGTSGRVYEQFF. The nucleotide sequence is given as TGTGCCAGCAGCTTAGGGACTAGCGGGAGAGTGTATGAGCAGTTCTTC. With the rest looked up from the reference TRBV7-7 and TRBJ2-1 genes rather than sequenced, the full variable domain is GAGVSQSPRYKVTKRGQDVTLRCDPISSHATLYWYQQALGQGPEFLTYFNYEAQPDKSGLPSDRFSAERPEGSISTLTIQRTEQRDSAMYRCASSLGTSGRVYEQFFGPGTRLTVL.